The sequence of this TCR beta chain was determined in a study of blood T cell repertoires in COVID-19. Across the study: Italy, Spain and the United States were the sources of the convalescent and acute COVID-19 samples. Sources were T cells, B-cell-depleted T cells, or PBMCs; the material itself was cDNA or gDNA.

The CDR3 contains 18 residues. Trimming cost V 3 bases and J 0 bases; bases outside gene matches: 6. Germline V gene data show CDR1 as MNHNS and CDR2 as SASEGT. Participant ages covered about 18 to 90 years across 24 US areas. This clone was picked up a small number of times. Source study methods: From reference gene primer amplification, estimates of nucleated cell counts were derived. Assay: immunoSEQ multiplex PCR; the TCRdb copy retains only in-frame clones and omits some. D and trimming were read from the DNA, whereas the V and J calls and clone size are those reported in that table. The table includes 250,000 to 300,000 clones, approximately 84% detected once.

The sequence derives from a man younger than 35 who had recovered from COVID-19. The V gene is TRBV6-1, the J gene TRBJ2-2; 11 bases fit TRBD1. The sequenced material came from PBMCs or T cells enriched from blood (not recorded which). The CDR3 DNA follows: TGTGCCAGCAGTGAGGGACAGGGGGTCTATTCGAACACCGGGGAGCTGTTTTTT. It yields the protein CASSEGQGVYSNTGELFF.